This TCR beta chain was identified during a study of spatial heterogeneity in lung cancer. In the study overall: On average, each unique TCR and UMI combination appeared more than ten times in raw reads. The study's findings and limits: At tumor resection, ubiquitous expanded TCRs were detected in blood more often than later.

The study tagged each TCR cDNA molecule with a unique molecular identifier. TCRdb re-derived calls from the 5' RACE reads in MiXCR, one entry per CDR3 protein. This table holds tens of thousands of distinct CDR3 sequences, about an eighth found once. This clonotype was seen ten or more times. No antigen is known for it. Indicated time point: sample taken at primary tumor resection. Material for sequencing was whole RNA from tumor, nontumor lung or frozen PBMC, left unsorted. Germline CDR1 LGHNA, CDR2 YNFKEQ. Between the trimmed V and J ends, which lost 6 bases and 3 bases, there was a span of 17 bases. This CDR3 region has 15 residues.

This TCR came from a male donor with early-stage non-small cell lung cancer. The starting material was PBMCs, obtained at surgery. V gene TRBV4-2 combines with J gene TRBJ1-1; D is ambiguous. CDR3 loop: CASRPTGKGDTEAFF. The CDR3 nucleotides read TGTGCCAGCAGACCCACGGGGAAGGGAGACACTGAAGCTTTCTTT.